One and the same sample provided the 26 T cell receptor beta chains below, sequenced in a study of T cells in localized non-small cell lung cancer. Clones were sequenced by immunoSEQ multiplex PCR, and TCRdb holds only the in-frame ones, with some missing. This table holds about 24,000 clones, 85% to 90% found once. The sample here was PBMCs, taken before any cancer treatment. The receptors were sampled from a man aged 40 to 75 with stage II lung adenocarcinoma.

This clone was found once. The chain is built from TRBV19 and TRBJ2-3, with TRBD2 matching over 7 bases. Per the germline V gene, CDR1 is LNHDA and CDR2 is SQIVND (reference sequence). This CDR3 region has 16 residues. V shed 3 bases and J 2 bases; nucleotides not matched to a gene: 8. The CDR3 region has the DNA TGTGCCAGTAGTATCTTTACGCGGGGGAACACAGATACGCAGTATTTT. It encodes CASSIFTRGNTDTQYF.

This clone was detected a few times. The chain joins TRBV6-1 to TRBJ2-7; D remains unclear. The CDR3 covers 11 residues. Germline V gene lookup returns CDR1 MNHNS and CDR2 SASEGT. Between the trimmed V and J ends, which lost 8 bases and 6 bases, there was a span of 11 bases. CDR3 nucleotides: TGTGCCAGCGTTATAGGGTTCGAGCAGTACTTC. As protein: CASVIGFEQYF.

The J gene is TRBJ1-6, the V gene TRBV30; 7 bases are shared with TRBD1. The CDR3 loop spans 15 amino acids. Germline assignment: CDR1 GTSNPN and CDR2 SVGIG (reference sequence). J lost 7 bases, V lost 0 bases, and 6 bases had no gene match. CDR3 residues: CAWSVAGQPNSPLHF. The CDR3 DNA follows: TGTGCCTGGAGTGTAGCGGGACAGCCGAATTCACCCCTCCACTTT.

This chain links TRBV6-5 with TRBJ2-3, with 9 bases lining up with TRBD2. Per germline, CDR1 MNHEY and CDR2 SVGAGI. This CDR3 contains 15 residues. The junction had 12 bases not matched to a gene; V was cut back by 7 bases and J by 7 bases. The CDR3 DNA follows: TGTGCCAGCACCCTGGCCAGCGGGAGGTGGAATACGCAGTATTTT. It translates to CASTLASGRWNTQYF.

The chain links TRBV28 to TRBJ2-5, with D perhaps TRBD2 (7 bases). The CDR3 extends over 14 amino acids. CDR1 and CDR2 from the germline V gene are MDHEN and SYDVKM. Trimming took 10 bases from V and 4 from J, leaving 19 bases between them. The CDR3 sequence is CATRWAGAGETQYF. CDR3 sequence (DNA): TGTGCCACCCGTTGGGCGGGGGCTGGAGAGACCCAGTACTTC.

The CDR3 here is CASSIRRAETQYF. The CDR3 nucleotides are TGTGCCAGTAGTATAAGGAGGGCCGAGACCCAGTACTTC. The V call is TRBV19, the J call TRBJ2-5; TRBD2 might be the D (6 bases). The CDR3 is 13 residues long. Germline CDR1 is LNHDA and CDR2 is SQIVND (reference sequence). V was trimmed by 2 bases and J by 5 bases, leaving 9 bases between them.

The gene calls are TRBV7-9 and TRBJ1-5, with a possible D match to TRBD1 (5 bases). Germline CDR1 and CDR2: SEHNR and FQNEAQ (reference sequence). Trimming cost V 8 bases and J 6 bases, with 23 bases left between them. The length of the CDR3 is 16 residues. This chain's CDR3 is CASDRGLIEGIQPQHF. The DNA for the CDR3 is TGTGCCAGCGACCGGGGCCTGATCGAGGGGATTCAGCCCCAGCATTTT.

This sequence joins TRBV7-2 and TRBJ2-3; TRBD1 is a possible D gene (5 bases). The CDR3 loop spans 15 amino acids. V was pared by 0 bases and J by 0 bases, with 7 bases between. The V gene's germline CDR1 is SGHTA and CDR2 FQGNSA. CDR3 amino acids: CASSLAPGSTDTQYF. CDR3 DNA sequence: TGTGCCAGCAGCTTAGCCCCAGGGAGCACAGATACGCAGTATTTT.

The chain links TRBV4-2 to TRBJ2-2, with 10 bases aligning to TRBD2. The CDR3 spans 16 residues. The junction had 3 bases not matched to a gene; V was cut back by 1 base and J by 4 bases. The germline V gene encodes CDR1 LGHNA and CDR2 YNFKEQ. Here the CDR3 reads CASSQAAGGSTGELFF. CDR3 nucleotide sequence: TGTGCCAGCAGCCAAGCAGCGGGAGGGAGCACCGGGGAGCTGTTTTTT.

J is TRBJ2-7 and V is TRBV6-1; TRBD2 matches at 12 bases. Trimming cost V 1 base and J 4 bases; bases outside gene matches: 8. The CDR3 loop spans 17 amino acids. From germline, CDR1 is MNHNS and CDR2 SASEGT. CDR3 in amino acids: CASSEGLTSGSMYEQYF. Written as DNA, the CDR3 is TGTGCCAGCAGTGAAGGGTTGACTAGCGGGAGTATGTACGAGCAGTACTTC.

J is TRBJ2-2 and V is TRBV18, with 11 bases that match TRBD1. Germline V CDR1 and CDR2: KGHSH, LQKENI. The junction had 2 bases not matched to a gene; V was cut back by 1 base and J by 4 bases. This CDR3 contains 16 residues. As DNA, the CDR3 is TGTGCCAGCTCACCACAGGACAGGGGGCTCACCGGGGAGCTGTTTTTT. Protein product: CASSPQDRGLTGELFF.

V gene TRBV6-5 combines with J gene TRBJ1-2; TRBD1 matches 8 bases. There are 13 residues in the CDR3. Trimming cost V 5 bases and J 3 bases; bases outside gene matches: 2. Germline V gives CDR1 MNHEY, CDR2 SVGAGI. The CDR3 region is CASSPQGDYGYTF. As DNA, the CDR3 is TGTGCCAGCAGTCCACAGGGGGACTATGGCTACACCTTC.

This chain joins TRBV16 and TRBJ2-5, with D possibly being TRBD1 or TRBD2 (6 bases each). The CDR3 runs to 14 residues. Trimming removed 3 bases from V and 5 bases from J, with 13 bases in between. In germline, CDR1 is KGHSY, CDR2 FQNENV. The DNA of the CDR3 is TGTGCCAGCAGCCAGGACGGAGGGGGGGAGACCCAGTACTTC. Translation gives CASSQDGGGETQYF.

The rearrangement joins TRBV6-1 to TRBJ2-5; tentative D call: TRBD1 (5 bases). Trimming shortened V by 2 bases and J by 5 bases, and 15 bases separated the two germline ends. CDR3 length equals 15 residues. The germline CDR1 and CDR2 sequences are MNHNS and SASEGT. The CDR3 region is CASSELRVPAETQYF. The CDR3 bases are TGTGCCAGCAGTGAACTCAGGGTCCCAGCGGAGACCCAGTACTTC.

J is TRBJ1-2 and V is TRBV9; no clear D gene. Germline-derived CDR1 and CDR2 are SGDLS and YYNGEE. The CDR3 extends over 13 amino acids. V lost 3 bases and J lost 8, with 14 bases in between. The DNA of the CDR3 is TGTGCCAGCAGCGACCTGGAGCTGGGGGGCTACACCTTC. Amino acid sequence: CASSDLELGGYTF.

This sequence joins TRBV6-5 and TRBJ2-5; tentatively, D is TRBD1 or TRBD2 (5 bases each). V was clipped by 0 bases and J by 1 base, with 9 bases between them. Germline V CDR1 and CDR2: MNHEY, SVGAGI. This CDR3 is 15 amino acids long. The CDR3 DNA sequence: TGTGCCAGCAGTTACTCGAGGGACGGCCAAGAGACCCAGTACTTC. Translated: CASSYSRDGQETQYF.

The chain couples TRBV11-2 to TRBJ2-7; D is tentatively TRBD1 or TRBD2 (5 bases each). Trimming left V 3 bases short and J 3 bases short, with 15 bases between. The length of the CDR3 is 15 residues. Germline V gene lookup returns CDR1 SGHAT and CDR2 FQNNGV. For the CDR3, the DNA is TGTGCCAGCAGCTTTCGGGACGGCCAATACTACGAGCAGTACTTC. Its translation: CASSFRDGQYYEQYF.

V and J are TRBV19 and TRBJ2-5, with TRBD1 identical over 8 bases. This CDR3 is built from 14 residues. With 10 bases clipped from V and 7 bases from J, the junction kept 14 bases outside the gene matches. The germline gives CDR1 LNHDA, CDR2 SQIVND (reference sequence). The CDR3 DNA is TGTGCCACCTGGGGCCCGGGACAGGTGGGGACCCAGTACTTC. As protein: CATWGPGQVGTQYF.

This chain connects TRBV7-7 to TRBJ2-5; D possibly corresponds to TRBD1 (5 bases). This CDR3 is 12 amino acids long. Germline assignment: CDR1 SSHAT and CDR2 FNYEAQ (reference sequence). V lost 8 bases and J lost 1, with 8 bases in between. The CDR3 DNA reads TGTGCCAGCGCAGACAGCCAAGAGACCCAGTACTTC. Its protein product is CASADSQETQYF.

This clone was observed once. The V gene is TRBV7-9, the J gene TRBJ2-1; D is perhaps TRBD2 (6 bases). The CDR3 is 15 residues long. Germline V CDR1 and CDR2: SEHNR, FQNEAQ (reference sequence). V lost 8 bases to trimming and J lost 9 bases, with 23 bases between them. This CDR3 is CASGASSGGAGEQFF. For the CDR3, the DNA is TGTGCCAGCGGGGCTAGCTCCGGCGGGGCGGGTGAGCAGTTCTTC. Using reference TRBV7-9 and TRBJ2-1 for the parts outside the CDR3, the full variable domain is DTGVSQNPRHKITKRGQNVTFRCDPISEHNRLYWYRQTLGQGPEFLTYFQNEAQLEKSRLLSDRFSAERPKGSFSTLEIQRTEQGDSAMYLCASGASSGGAGEQFFGPGTRLTVL.

This chain connects TRBV2 to TRBJ2-1; D gene ambiguous. The CDR3 totals 15 residues. With 3 bases removed from V and 4 bases from J, the gap between germline ends came to 13 bases. The germline CDR1 and CDR2 sequences are SNHLY and FYNNEI. CDR3 sequence: CASSDSLAGYNEQFF. CDR3 nucleotide sequence: TGTGCCAGCAGTGATTCTCTCGCCGGGTACAATGAGCAGTTCTTC.

This chain connects TRBV18 to TRBJ1-4; 8 bases fit TRBD1. In germline, CDR1 is KGHSH, CDR2 LQKENI. Germline trimming cut 6 bases from V and 3 bases from J; bases unmatched to any gene: 6. The CDR3 covers 15 residues. CDR3 nucleotides: TGTGCCAGCTCTCTGACGGGACAGGCTAATGAAAAACTGTTTTTT. The encoded protein is CASSLTGQANEKLFF. The complete variable domain, with remaining parts taken from reference TRBV18 and TRBJ1-4, reads NAGVMQNPRHLVRRRGQEARLRCSPMKGHSHVYWYRQLPEEGLKFMVYLQKENIIDESGMPKERFSAEFPKEGPSILRIQQVVRGDSAAYFCASSLTGQANEKLFFGSGTQLSVL.

This sequence joins TRBV15 and TRBJ2-1; 8 bases line up with TRBD2. The length of the CDR3 is 16 residues. Germline CDR1 reads LNHNV; CDR2 reads YYDKDF (reference sequence). The V and J ends lost 0 bases and 7 bases, in that order; junction bases with no gene match: 8. DNA for the CDR3: TGTGCCACCAGCAGAGAAGGAGCGGGAGCACAAAATGAGCAGTTCTTC. This gives the protein CATSREGAGAQNEQFF.

The chain joins TRBV7-6 to TRBJ1-1; D remains ambiguous. Germline loops: CDR1 SGHVS, CDR2 FNYEAQ. The CDR3 length is 14 residues. The V and J ends lost 4 bases and 4 bases respectively, with 13 bases between them. CDR3 in DNA: TGTGCCAGCAGCTCACTTAGCAGCAGCACTGAAGCTTTCTTT. Its translation is CASSSLSSSTEAFF.

The chain recombines TRBV27 with TRBJ1-5; D may be TRBD1 (5 bases). V was clipped by 5 bases and J by 0 bases, with 14 bases between them. Per the germline V gene, CDR1 is MNHEY and CDR2 is SMNVEV (reference sequence). The CDR3 extends over 16 amino acids. The CDR3 reads CASSVTVGDSNQPQHF. CDR3 DNA: TGTGCCAGCAGTGTTACAGTGGGGGATAGCAATCAGCCCCAGCATTTT.

The chain joins TRBV11-2 to TRBJ2-7; 9 positions agree with TRBD2. The CDR3 extends over 16 amino acids. The germline V gene has CDR1 SGHAT and CDR2 FQNNGV. V lost 5 bases and J lost 0; bases outside the gene matches: 8. The DNA of the CDR3 is TGTGCCAGCAGCCCTACTCTAGCGGGGATCTCCTACGAGCAGTACTTC. It specifies CASSPTLAGISYEQYF.